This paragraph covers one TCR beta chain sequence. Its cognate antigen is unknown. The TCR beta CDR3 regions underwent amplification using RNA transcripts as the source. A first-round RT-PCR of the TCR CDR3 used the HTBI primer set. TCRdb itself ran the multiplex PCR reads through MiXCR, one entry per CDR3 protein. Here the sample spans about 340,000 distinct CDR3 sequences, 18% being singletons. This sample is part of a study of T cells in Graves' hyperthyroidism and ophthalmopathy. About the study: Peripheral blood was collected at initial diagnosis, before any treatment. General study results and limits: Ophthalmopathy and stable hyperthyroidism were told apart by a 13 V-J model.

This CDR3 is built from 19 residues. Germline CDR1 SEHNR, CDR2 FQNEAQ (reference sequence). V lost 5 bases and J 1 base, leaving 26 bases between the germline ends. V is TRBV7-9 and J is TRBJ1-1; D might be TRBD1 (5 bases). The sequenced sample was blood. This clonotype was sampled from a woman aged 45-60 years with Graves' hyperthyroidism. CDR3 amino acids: CASSRTTGTDPGANTEAFF. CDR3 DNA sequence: TGTGCCAGCAGCCGAACCACCGGGACCGACCCCGGAGCGAACACTGAAGCTTTCTTT.